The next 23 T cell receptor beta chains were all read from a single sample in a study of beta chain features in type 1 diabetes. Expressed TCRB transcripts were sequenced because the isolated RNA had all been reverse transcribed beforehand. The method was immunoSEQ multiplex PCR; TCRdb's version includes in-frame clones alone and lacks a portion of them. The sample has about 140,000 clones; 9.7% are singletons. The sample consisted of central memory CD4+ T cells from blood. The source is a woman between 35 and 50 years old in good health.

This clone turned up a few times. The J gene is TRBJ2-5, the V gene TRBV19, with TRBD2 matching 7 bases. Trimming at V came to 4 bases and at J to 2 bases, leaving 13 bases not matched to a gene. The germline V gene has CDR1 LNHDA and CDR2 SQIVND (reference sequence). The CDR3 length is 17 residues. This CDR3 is CASSKSKLLASQETQYF. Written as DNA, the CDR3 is TGTGCCAGTAGTAAGAGCAAGTTACTAGCGTCACAAGAGACCCAGTACTTC.

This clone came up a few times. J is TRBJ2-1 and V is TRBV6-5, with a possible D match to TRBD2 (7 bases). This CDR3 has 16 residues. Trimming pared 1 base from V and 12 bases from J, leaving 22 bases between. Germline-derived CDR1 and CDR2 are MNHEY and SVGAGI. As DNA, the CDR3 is TGTGCCAGCAGTTACTATGGCGGGGGCGAACCTCGAGGGCAGTTCTTC. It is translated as CASSYYGGGEPRGQFF.

CDR3 nucleotide sequence: TGTGCCAGCAGCCCCCGTGAGGGTTTGTATGGCTACACCTTC. This gives the protein CASSPREGLYGYTF. The chain joins TRBV5-4 to TRBJ1-2; D remains unclear. The CDR3 has 14 residues. Germline CDR1 is SGHNT and CDR2 is YYREEE (reference sequence). V lost 4 bases and J lost 5, with 15 bases in between.

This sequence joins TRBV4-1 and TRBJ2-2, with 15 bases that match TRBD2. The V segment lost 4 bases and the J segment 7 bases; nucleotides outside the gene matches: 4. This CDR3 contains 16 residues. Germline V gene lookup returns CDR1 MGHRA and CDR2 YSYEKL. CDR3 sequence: CASSRTSGGVSGELFF. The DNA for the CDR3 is TGCGCCAGCAGCCGGACTAGCGGGGGGGTAAGCGGGGAGCTGTTTTTT.

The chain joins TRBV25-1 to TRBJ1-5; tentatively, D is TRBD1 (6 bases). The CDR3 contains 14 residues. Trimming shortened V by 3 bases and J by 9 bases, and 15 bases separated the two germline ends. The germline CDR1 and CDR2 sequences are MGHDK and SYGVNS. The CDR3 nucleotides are TGTGCCAGCAGTGATTCCAGGGGAGCCCGGCCCCAGCATTTT. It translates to CASSDSRGARPQHF.

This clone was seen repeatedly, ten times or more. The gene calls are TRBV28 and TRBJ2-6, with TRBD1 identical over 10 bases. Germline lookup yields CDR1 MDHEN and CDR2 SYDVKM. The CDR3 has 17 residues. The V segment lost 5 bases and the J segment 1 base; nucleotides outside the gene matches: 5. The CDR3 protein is CASSPTGQGSGANVLTF. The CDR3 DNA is TGTGCCAGCAGTCCCACGGGACAGGGGTCTGGGGCCAACGTCCTGACTTTC.

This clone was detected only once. The chain's CDR3 is CASSLATGFYGYTF. DNA of the CDR3: TGTGCCAGCAGCTTAGCCACAGGTTTCTATGGCTACACCTTC. The J gene is TRBJ1-2, the V gene TRBV11-2, with TRBD1 as a possible D gene (5 bases). Germline CDR1 reads SGHAT; CDR2 reads FQNNGV. The ends were cut back, 1 base at V and 4 bases at J, with 10 bases in the middle. There are 14 residues in the CDR3.

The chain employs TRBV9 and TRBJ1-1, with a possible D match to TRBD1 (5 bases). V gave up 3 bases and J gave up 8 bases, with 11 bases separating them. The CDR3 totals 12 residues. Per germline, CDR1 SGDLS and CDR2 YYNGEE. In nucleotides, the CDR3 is TGTGCCAGCAGCGACCTATGGACAGAAGCTTTCTTT. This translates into CASSDLWTEAFF. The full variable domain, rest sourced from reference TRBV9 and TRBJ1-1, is DSGVTQTPKHLITATGQRVTLRCSPRSGDLSVYWYQQSLDQGLQFLIQYYNGEERAKGNILERFSAQQFPDLHSELNLSSLELGDSALYFCASSDLWTEAFFGQGTRLTVV.

The CDR3 here is CSVDTGGGYTF. CDR3 nucleotides: TGCAGCGTTGACACAGGGGGAGGCTACACCTTC. The chain uses TRBV29-1 and TRBJ1-2, with 8 bases identical to TRBD1. The J segment lost 8 bases and the V segment lost 3 bases, leaving 2 bases of the junction unmatched. Per the germline V gene, CDR1 is SQVTM and CDR2 is ANQGSEA. This CDR3 spans 11 amino acids.

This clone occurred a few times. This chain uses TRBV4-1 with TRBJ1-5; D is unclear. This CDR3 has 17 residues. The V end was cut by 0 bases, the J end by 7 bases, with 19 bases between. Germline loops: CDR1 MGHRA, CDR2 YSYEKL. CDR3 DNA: TGCGCCAGCAGCCAAGATTTGGCAGGCTGGATGGGCCAGCCCCAGCATTTT. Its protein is CASSQDLAGWMGQPQHF.

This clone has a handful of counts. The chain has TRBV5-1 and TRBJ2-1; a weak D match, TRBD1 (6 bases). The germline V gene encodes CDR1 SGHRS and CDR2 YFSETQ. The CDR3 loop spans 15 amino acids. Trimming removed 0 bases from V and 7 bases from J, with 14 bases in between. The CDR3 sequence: CASSLVFGRGNEQFF. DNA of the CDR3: TGCGCCAGCAGCTTGGTCTTTGGCAGGGGTAATGAGCAGTTCTTC.

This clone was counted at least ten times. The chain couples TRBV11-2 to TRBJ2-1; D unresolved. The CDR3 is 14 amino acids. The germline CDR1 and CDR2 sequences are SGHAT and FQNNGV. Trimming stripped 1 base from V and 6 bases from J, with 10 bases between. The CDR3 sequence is CASSLVAGFNEQFF. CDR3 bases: TGTGCCAGCAGCTTAGTAGCCGGGTTCAATGAGCAGTTCTTC.

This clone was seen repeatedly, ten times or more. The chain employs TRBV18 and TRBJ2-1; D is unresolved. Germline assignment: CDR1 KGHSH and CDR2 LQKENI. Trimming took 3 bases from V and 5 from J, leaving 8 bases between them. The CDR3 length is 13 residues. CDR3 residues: CASSPVTDNEQFF. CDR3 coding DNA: TGTGCCAGCTCACCGGTGACTGACAATGAGCAGTTCTTC. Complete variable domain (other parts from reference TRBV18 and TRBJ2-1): NAGVMQNPRHLVRRRGQEARLRCSPMKGHSHVYWYRQLPEEGLKFMVYLQKENIIDESGMPKERFSAEFPKEGPSILRIQQVVRGDSAAYFCASSPVTDNEQFFGPGTRLTVL.

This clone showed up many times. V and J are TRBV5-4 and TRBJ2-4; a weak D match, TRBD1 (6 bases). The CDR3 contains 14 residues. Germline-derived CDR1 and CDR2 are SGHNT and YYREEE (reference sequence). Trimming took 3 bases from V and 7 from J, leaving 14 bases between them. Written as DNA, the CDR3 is TGTGCCAGCAGCTCAAGGCTAAGGGGGAACATTCAGTACTTC. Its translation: CASSSRLRGNIQYF.

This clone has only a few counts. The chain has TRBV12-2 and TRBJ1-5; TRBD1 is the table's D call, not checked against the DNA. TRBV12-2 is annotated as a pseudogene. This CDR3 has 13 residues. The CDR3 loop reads CASRPDTDQPQHF. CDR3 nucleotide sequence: TGTGCAAGTCGCCCAGACACCGATCAGCCCCAGCATTTT.

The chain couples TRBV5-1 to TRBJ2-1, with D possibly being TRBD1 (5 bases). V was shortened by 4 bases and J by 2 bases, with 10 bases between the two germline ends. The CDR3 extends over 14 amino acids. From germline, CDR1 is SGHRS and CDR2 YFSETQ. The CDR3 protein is CASSATTAYNEQFF. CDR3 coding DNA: TGCGCCAGCAGCGCAACGACAGCCTACAATGAGCAGTTCTTC.

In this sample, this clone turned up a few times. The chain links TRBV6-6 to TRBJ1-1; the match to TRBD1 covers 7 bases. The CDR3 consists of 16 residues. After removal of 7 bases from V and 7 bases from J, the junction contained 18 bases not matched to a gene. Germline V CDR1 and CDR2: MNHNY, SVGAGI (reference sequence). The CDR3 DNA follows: TGTGCCAGCACCCCCTCCGTGAGGGGGCGATTTGGTGAAGCTTTCTTT. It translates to CASTPSVRGRFGEAFF.

The CDR3 protein is CASSLAWGRDRYEQYF. In DNA, the CDR3 is TGTGCCAGCAGCTTAGCGTGGGGAAGGGACAGGTACGAGCAGTACTTC. The rearrangement links TRBV11-2 to TRBJ2-7; 8 bases agree with TRBD1. Trimming took 1 base from V and 4 from J; bases not matched to a gene: 9. There are 16 residues in the CDR3. CDR1 SGHAT and CDR2 FQNNGV come from the germline V gene.

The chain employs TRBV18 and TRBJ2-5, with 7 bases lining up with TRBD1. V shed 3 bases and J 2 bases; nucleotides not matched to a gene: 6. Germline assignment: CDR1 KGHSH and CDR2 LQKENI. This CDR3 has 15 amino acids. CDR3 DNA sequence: TGTGCCAGCTCACCGCAAGGGACAGCACAAGAGACCCAGTACTTC. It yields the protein CASSPQGTAQETQYF.

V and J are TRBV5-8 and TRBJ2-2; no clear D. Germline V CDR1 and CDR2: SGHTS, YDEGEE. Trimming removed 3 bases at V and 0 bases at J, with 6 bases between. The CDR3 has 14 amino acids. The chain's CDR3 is CASSSTANTGELFF. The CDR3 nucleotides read TGTGCCAGCAGCTCTACAGCGAACACCGGGGAGCTGTTTTTT.

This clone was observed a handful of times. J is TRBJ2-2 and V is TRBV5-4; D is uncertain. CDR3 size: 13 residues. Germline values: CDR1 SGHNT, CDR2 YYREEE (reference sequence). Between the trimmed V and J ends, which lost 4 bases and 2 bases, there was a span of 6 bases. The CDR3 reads CASSRENTGELFF. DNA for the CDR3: TGTGCCAGCAGCAGAGAAAACACCGGGGAGCTGTTTTTT. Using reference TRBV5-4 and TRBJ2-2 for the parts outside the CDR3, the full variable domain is ETGVTQSPTHLIKTRGQQVTLRCSSQSGHNTVSWYQQALGQGPQFIFQYYREEENGRGNFPPRFSGLQFPNYSSELNVNALELDDSALYLCASSRENTGELFFGEGSRLTVL.

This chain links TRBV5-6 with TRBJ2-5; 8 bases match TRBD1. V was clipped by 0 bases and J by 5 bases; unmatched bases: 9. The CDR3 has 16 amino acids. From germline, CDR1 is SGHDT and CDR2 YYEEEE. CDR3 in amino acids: CASSLARQGARETQYF. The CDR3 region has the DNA TGTGCCAGCAGCTTGGCTCGGCAGGGGGCGCGGGAGACCCAGTACTTC. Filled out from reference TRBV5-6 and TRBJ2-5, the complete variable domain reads DAGVTQSPTHLIKTRGQQVTLRCSPKSGHDTVSWYQQALGQGPQFIFQYYEEEERQRGNFPDRFSGHQFPNYSSELNVNALLLGDSALYLCASSLARQGARETQYFGPGTRLLVL.

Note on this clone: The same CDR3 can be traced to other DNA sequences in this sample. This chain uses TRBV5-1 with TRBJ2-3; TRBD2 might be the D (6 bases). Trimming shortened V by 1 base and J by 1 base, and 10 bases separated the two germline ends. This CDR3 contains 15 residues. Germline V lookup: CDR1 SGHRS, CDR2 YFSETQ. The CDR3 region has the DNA TGCGCCAGCAGCTTGAGTCCGGGAGGCACAGATACGCAGTATTTT. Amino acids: CASSLSPGGTDTQYF. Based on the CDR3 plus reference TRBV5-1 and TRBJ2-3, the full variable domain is KAGVTQTPRYLIKTRGQQVTLSCSPISGHRSVSWYQQTPGQGLQFLFEYFSETQRNKGNFPGRFSGRQFSNSRSEMNVSTLELGDSALYLCASSLSPGGTDTQYFGPGTRLTVL.